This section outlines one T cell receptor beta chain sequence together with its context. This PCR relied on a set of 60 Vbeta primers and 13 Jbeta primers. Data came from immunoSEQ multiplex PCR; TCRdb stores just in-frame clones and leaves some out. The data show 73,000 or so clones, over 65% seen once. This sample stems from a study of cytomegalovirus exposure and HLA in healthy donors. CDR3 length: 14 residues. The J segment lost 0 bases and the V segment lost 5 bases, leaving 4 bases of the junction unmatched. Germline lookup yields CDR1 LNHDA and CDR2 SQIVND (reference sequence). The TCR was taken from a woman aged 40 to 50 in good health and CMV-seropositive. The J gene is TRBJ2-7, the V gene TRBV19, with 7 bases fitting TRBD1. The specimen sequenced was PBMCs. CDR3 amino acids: CASSRQGNSYEQYF. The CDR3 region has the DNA TGTGCCAGTAGTCGACAGGGAAACTCCTACGAGCAGTACTTC.